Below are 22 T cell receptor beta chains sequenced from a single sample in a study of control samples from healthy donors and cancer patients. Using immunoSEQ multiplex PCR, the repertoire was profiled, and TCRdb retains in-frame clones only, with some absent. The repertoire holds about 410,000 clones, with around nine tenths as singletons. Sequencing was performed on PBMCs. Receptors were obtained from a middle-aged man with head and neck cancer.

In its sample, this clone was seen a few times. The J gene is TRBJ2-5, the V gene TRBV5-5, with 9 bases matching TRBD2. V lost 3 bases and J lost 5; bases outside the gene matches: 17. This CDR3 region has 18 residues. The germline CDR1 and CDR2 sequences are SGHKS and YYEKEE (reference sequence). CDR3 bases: TGTGCCAGCAGCTCCCGTTTGCCGCTTGGCGGGAGGGCGGAGACCCAGTACTTC. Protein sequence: CASSSRLPLGGRAETQYF.

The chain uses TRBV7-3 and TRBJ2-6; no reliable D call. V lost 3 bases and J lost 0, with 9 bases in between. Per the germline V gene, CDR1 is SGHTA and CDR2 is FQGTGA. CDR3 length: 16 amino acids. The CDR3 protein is CASSFGSYSGANVLTF. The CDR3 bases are TGTGCCAGCAGCTTTGGCAGCTACTCTGGGGCCAACGTCCTGACTTTC.

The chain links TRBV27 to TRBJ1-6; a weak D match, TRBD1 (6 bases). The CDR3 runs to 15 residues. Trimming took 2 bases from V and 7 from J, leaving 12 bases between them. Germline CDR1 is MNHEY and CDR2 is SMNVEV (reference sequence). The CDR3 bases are TGTGCCAGCAGTTTAAATGGGGGGCAGAATTCACCCCTCCACTTT. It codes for CASSLNGGQNSPLHF.

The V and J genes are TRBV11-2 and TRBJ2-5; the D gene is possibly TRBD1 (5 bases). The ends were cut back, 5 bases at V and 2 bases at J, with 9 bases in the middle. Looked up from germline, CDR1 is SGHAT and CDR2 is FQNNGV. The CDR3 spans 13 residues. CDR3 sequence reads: CASSRGLQETQYF. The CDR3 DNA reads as TGTGCCAGCAGCAGGGGTTTACAAGAGACCCAGTACTTC.

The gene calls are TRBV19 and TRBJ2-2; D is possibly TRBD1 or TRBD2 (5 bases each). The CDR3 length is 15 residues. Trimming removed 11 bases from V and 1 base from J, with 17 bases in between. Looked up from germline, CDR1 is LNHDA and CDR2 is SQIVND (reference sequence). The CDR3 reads CAVKPGPVNTGELFF. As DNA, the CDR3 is TGTGCCGTAAAACCGGGACCGGTGAACACCGGGGAGCTGTTTTTT. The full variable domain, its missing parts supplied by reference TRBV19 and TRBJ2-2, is DGGITQSPKYLFRKEGQNVTLSCEQNLNHDAMYWYRQDPGQGLRLIYYSQIVNDFQKGDIAEGYSVSREKKESFPLTVTSAQKNPTAFYLCAVKPGPVNTGELFFGEGSRLTVL.

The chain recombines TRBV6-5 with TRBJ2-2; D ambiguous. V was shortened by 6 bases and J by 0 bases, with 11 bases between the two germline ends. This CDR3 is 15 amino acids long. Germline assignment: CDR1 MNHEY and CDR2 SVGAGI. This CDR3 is CASRGAYANTGELFF. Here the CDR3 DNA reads TGTGCCAGCAGAGGCGCTTACGCGAACACCGGGGAGCTGTTTTTT.

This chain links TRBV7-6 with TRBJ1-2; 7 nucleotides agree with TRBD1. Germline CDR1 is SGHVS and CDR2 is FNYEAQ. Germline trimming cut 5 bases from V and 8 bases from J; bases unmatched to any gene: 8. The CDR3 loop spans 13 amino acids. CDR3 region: CASSAKGAQGYTF. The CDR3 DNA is TGTGCCAGCAGCGCGAAGGGGGCGCAAGGCTACACCTTC.

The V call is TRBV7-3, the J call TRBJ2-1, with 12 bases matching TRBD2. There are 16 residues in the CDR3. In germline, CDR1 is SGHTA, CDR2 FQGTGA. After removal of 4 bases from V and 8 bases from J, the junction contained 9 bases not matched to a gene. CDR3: CASSSLAGGYWYEQFF. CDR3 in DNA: TGTGCCAGCAGCTCACTAGCGGGAGGATATTGGTATGAGCAGTTCTTC.

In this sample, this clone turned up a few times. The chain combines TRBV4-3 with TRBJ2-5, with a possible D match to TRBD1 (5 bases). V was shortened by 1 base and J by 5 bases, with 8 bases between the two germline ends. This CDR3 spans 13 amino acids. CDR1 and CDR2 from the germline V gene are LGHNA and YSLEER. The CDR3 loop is CASSQAAGETQYF. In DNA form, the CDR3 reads TGCGCCAGCAGCCAAGCTGCAGGGGAGACCCAGTACTTC.

DNA for the CDR3: TGTGCCAGCAGCCAACACCTAGCGGCGAACACCGGGGAGCTGTTTTTT. As protein: CASSQHLAANTGELFF. The chain has TRBV3-1 (or the pseudogene TRBV3-2) and TRBJ2-2, with TRBD2 identical over 7 bases. CDR3 size: 16 residues. V gave up 2 bases and J gave up 0 bases; unmatched junction bases: 3. Looked up from germline, CDR1 is LGHDT and CDR2 is YNNKEL (reference sequence).

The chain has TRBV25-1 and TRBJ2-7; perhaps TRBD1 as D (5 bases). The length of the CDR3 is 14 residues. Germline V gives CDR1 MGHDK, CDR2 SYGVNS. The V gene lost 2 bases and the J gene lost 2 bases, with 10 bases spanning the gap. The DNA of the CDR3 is TGTGCCAGCAGTGAAGGGTGGGGCCCCTACGAGCAGTACTTC. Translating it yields CASSEGWGPYEQYF.

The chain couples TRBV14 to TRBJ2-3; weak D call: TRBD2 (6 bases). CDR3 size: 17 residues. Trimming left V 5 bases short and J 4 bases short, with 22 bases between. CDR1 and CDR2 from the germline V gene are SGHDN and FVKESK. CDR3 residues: CASSYMEGTLMADTQYF. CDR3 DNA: TGTGCCAGCAGCTACATGGAGGGGACTCTGATGGCAGATACGCAGTATTTT. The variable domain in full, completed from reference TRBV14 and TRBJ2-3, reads EAGVTQFPSHSVIEKGQTVTLRCDPISGHDNLYWYRRVMGKEIKFLLHFVKESKQDESGMPNNRFLAERTGGTYSTLKVQPAELEDSGVYFCASSYMEGTLMADTQYFGPGTRLTVL.

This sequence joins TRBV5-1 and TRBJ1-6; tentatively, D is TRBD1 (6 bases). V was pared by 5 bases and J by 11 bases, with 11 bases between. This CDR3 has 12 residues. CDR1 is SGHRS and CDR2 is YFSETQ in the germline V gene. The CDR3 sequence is CASSLDRPPLHF. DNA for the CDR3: TGCGCCAGCAGTCTCGACAGGCCACCCCTCCACTTT.

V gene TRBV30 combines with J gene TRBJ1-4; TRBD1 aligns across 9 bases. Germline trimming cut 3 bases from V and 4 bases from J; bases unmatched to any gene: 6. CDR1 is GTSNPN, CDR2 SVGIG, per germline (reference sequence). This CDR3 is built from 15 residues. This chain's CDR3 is CAWRLDRGFNEKLFF. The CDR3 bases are TGTGCCTGGAGGCTGGACAGGGGTTTTAATGAAAAACTGTTTTTT.

CDR3 bases: TGCGCCAGCAGCTTGGCCAGGGACAGGGGATTTGCACCCCTCCACTTT. It translates to CASSLARDRGFAPLHF. The chain links TRBV5-1 to TRBJ1-6, with 10 nucleotides matching TRBD1. V was pared by 0 bases and J by 11 bases, with 8 bases of the junction left unmatched. Germline V lookup: CDR1 SGHRS, CDR2 YFSETQ. The CDR3 loop spans 16 amino acids.

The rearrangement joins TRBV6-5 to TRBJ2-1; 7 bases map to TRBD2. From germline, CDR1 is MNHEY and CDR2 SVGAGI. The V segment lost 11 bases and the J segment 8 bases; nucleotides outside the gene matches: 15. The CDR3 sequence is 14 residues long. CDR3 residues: CACGGATYGDEQFF. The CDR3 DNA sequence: TGTGCCTGCGGGGGTGCCACATACGGGGATGAGCAGTTCTTC.

CDR3 in amino acids: CASSPQGDGSEQFF. CDR3 nucleotide sequence: TGTGCCAGCAGCCCCCAGGGGGACGGCTCTGAGCAGTTCTTC. The chain joins TRBV11-3 to TRBJ2-1, with TRBD1 matching over 7 bases. Germline V CDR1 and CDR2: SGHNT, YENEEA. With 5 bases clipped from V and 9 bases from J, the junction kept 10 bases outside the gene matches. The CDR3 runs to 14 residues.

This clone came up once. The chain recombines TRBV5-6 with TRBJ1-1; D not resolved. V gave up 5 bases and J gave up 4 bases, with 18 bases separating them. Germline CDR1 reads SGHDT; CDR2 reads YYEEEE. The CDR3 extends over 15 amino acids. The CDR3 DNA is TGTGCCAGCAGGGGAATGTGGGAGTCCGGCACTGAAGCTTTCTTT. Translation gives CASRGMWESGTEAFF.

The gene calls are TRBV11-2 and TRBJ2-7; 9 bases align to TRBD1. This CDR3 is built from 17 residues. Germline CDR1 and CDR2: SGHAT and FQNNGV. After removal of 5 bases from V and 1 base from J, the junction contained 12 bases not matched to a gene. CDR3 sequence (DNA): TGTGCCAGCAGCGGAGGACAGGGGCGGCCCCTTTCCTACGAGCAGTACTTC. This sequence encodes CASSGGQGRPLSYEQYF.

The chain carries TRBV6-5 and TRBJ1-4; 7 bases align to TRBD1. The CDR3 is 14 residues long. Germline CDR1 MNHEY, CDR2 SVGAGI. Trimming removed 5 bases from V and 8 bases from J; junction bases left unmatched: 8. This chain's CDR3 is CASSLNRGGEKLFF. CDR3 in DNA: TGTGCCAGCAGTCTAAACAGGGGAGGGGAAAAACTGTTTTTT.

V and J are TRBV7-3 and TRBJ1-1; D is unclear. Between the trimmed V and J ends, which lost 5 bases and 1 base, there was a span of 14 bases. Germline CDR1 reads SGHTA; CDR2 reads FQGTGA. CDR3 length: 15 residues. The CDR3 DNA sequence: TGTGCCAGCAGCCCCGGAATACAAACGAACACTGAAGCTTTCTTT. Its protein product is CASSPGIQTNTEAFF.

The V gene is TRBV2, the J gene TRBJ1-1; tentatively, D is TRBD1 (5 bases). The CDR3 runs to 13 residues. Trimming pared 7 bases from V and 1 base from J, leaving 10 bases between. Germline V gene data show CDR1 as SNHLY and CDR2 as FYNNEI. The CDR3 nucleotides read TGTGCCAGCACTTCCGGACAGAACACTGAAGCTTTCTTT. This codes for CASTSGQNTEAFF.